These 17 T cell receptor beta chains were all obtained from the same sample, sequenced in a study of tumor-infiltrating lymphocytes in primary liver carcinoma. TCR beta cDNA was reverse-transcribed from about 550 ng of total RNA. The reaction used a constant-region primer and ProtoScript II reverse transcriptase. Slightly modified ARM-PCR, run as three nested multiplex PCR rounds, produced the TCR beta libraries. Use of TRBV1-TRBV30 forward primers with a C-beta reverse primer characterized the first two PCR rounds, which lasted nine to eleven cycles each. TCRdb used MiXCR to reprocess the multiplex PCR reads, holding one entry per CDR3 protein. The table lists roughly 48,000 distinct CDR3 sequences, about 80% of them singletons. DNA and RNA were both co-extracted from approximately 20-30 mg of bulk tissue that had not been sorted. The specimen was liver tumor tissue from sampling region 3. Subset: tumor region T3, left-lateral pole. The receptors come from a man aged 35-49 years with primary liver carcinoma and hepatitis B virus infection.

On this clonotype: A read error is likely, as this CDR3 ends without the conserved phenylalanine or tryptophan. DNA for the CDR3: TGTACCAGCAGCTTGGTCGGGAATGAGCAGTTCTTA. The encoded protein is CTSSLVGNEQFL. V gene TRBV11-2 combines with J gene TRBJ2-1; D not resolved. Germline CDR1 and CDR2: SGHAT and FQNNGV. This CDR3 has 12 residues.

About this clonotype: One end of the junction varies from germline; a read error may be responsible. The J gene is TRBJ2-3, the V gene TRBV29-1; possible D gene TRBD2, 5 bases. CDR1 SQVTM and CDR2 ANQGSEA come from the germline V gene. The CDR3 is made up of 15 amino acids. CDR3 sequence reads: CRVGSGLLETDTQYF. CDR3 DNA: TGCAGAGTTGGAAGCGGTCTGCTAGAAACAGATACGCAGTATTTT.

This clonotype was observed at least ten times. The chain combines TRBV6-5 with TRBJ2-7, with a weak D call TRBD2 (6 bases). V lost 2 bases and J lost 3, with 14 bases in between. CDR3 size: 15 residues. CDR1 is MNHEY, CDR2 SVGAGI, per germline. In nucleotides, the CDR3 is TGTGCCAGCAGTTACGCGCGGGACTCCCACTACGAGCAGTACTTC. Its translation is CASSYARDSHYEQYF.

This chain joins TRBV20-1 and TRBJ1-1, with D uncertain. The V gene's germline CDR1 is DFQATT and CDR2 SNEGSKA (reference sequence). CDR3 size: 12 residues. Trimming took off 2 bases at V and 3 bases at J, with 7 bases between the two ends. The DNA of the CDR3 is TGCAGTGCTAGAAACCCTGACACTGAAGCTTTCTTT. Protein sequence: CSARNPDTEAFF.

This clonotype was picked up one time. As the CDR3 is not closed by the conserved phenylalanine or tryptophan, this likely results from a read error. CDR3 in DNA: TGCAGCGATGTAGGGACTAGCGGGAAGGGCGCCTACAATGAGCAGTTCATC. It is translated as CSDVGTSGKGAYNEQFI. V usage is TRBV29-1 and J usage is TRBJ2-1; TRBD2 agrees at 13 bases. V shed 7 bases, J shed 2 bases, and the junction held 11 bases outside the gene matches. The CDR3 is 17 residues long. The germline V gene encodes CDR1 SQVTM and CDR2 ANQGSEA.

A word on this clonotype: This CDR3 is missing its conserved last phenylalanine or tryptophan, likely due to a read error. This chain links TRBV10-3 with TRBJ2-5, with 8 bases fitting TRBD1. J was trimmed by 9 bases and V by 4 bases; bases with no gene match: 10. The CDR3 contains 14 residues. The V gene's germline CDR1 is ENHRY and CDR2 SYGVKD. DNA for the CDR3: TGTGCCATCAGTGTGACAGGGGCTGAGGAGGCCCAGTACCTC. This codes for CAISVTGAEEAQYL.

The rearrangement links TRBV28 to TRBJ2-7; D is undetermined. CDR3 size: 12 residues. Germline CDR1 reads MDHEN; CDR2 reads SYDVKM. The V gene lost 5 bases and the J gene lost 4 bases, with 9 bases spanning the gap. This CDR3 is CASSPSTYEQYF. In DNA, the CDR3 is TGTGCCAGCAGTCCGTCGACTTACGAGCAGTACTTC.

The chain couples TRBV11-2 to TRBJ2-7; possible D gene TRBD2, 5 bases. Germline CDR1 and CDR2: SGHAT and FQNNGV. This CDR3 comprises 15 residues. The CDR3 reads CVGSQYSGWGYEQYF. DNA of the CDR3: TGTGTCGGCAGCCAATATTCGGGATGGGGCTACGAGCAGTACTTC.

The table lists this clonotype with a count of one. The gene calls are TRBV4-1 and TRBJ2-4, with no clear D. V gave up 0 bases and J gave up 1 base, with 19 bases separating them. CDR3 length equals 19 residues. Germline V gene data show CDR1 as MGHRA and CDR2 as YSYEKL. CDR3 region: CASSQDPHQNEGAKNIQYF. CDR3 nucleotide sequence: TGCGCCAGCAGCCAAGATCCCCATCAAAACGAAGGGGCCAAAAACATTCAGTACTTC.

A remark on this clonotype: Its ends do not fully match the called genes, so a read error is possible. This chain links TRBV6-5 with TRBJ1-3, with no clear D. This CDR3 has 14 residues. From germline, CDR1 is MNHEY and CDR2 SVGAGI. CDR3 loop: CATGRHISGNIIYF. The CDR3 DNA reads TGTGCCACCGGCAGGCATATCTCTGGAAACATCATATATTTT.

In regard to this clonotype: Given a much more abundant clone one base away, this may be a read error. The J gene is TRBJ1-4, the V gene TRBV28, with a tentative D call TRBD1 (6 bases). The CDR3 has 16 residues. The V end was cut by 8 bases, the J end by 8 bases, with 24 bases between. Per the germline V gene, CDR1 is MDHEN and CDR2 is SYDVKM. CDR3 DNA: TGTGCCAGCGGTTCCCGACGACAGGCCTTCGGGGAAAAACTGTTTTTT. As protein: CASGSRRQAFGEKLFF.

This clonotype was detected only once. Being one base from a much bigger clone, this may be a read error. This chain connects TRBV20-1 to TRBJ2-3; D is possibly TRBD2 (7 bases). The CDR3 totals 15 residues. Germline loops: CDR1 DFQATT, CDR2 SNEGSKA (reference sequence). DNA of the CDR3: TGCAGTACTAGCACCGCGGGGGCAAACACAGATACGCAGTATTTT. Its translation: CSTSTAGANTDTQYF.

This clonotype turned up a few times. The gene calls are TRBV20-1 and TRBJ1-1; D possibly corresponds to TRBD1 (5 bases). Germline V gene sequence: CDR1 DFQATT, CDR2 SNEGSKA (reference sequence). Trimming took off 5 bases at V and 1 base at J, with 5 bases between the two ends. This CDR3 is 11 amino acids long. CDR3 nucleotides: TGCAGTGCTGGACAGAACACTGAAGCTTTCTTT. Amino acid sequence: CSAGQNTEAFF.

Turning to this clonotype: Just one base apart from a much larger clone, this may be a read error. V gene TRBV7-9 combines with J gene TRBJ2-2; D tentatively reads TRBD1 or TRBD2 (6 bases each). Trimming stripped 5 bases from V and 9 bases from J, with 13 bases between. CDR1 and CDR2 from the germline V gene are SEHNR and FQNEAQ (reference sequence). The CDR3 totals 13 residues. The CDR3 nucleotides read TGTGCCAGCAGCCAAGGGGGGACCAGGGAGCTGTTTTTT. Its protein is CASSQGGTRELFF.

On this clonotype itself: The missing conserved phenylalanine or tryptophan at the end of this CDR3 makes a read error likely. J is TRBJ2-7 and V is TRBV12-3 or TRBV12-4; 8 bases are shared with TRBD2. The V and J ends lost 5 bases and 5 bases, in that order; junction bases with no gene match: 11. The CDR3 covers 15 residues. The CDR3 protein is CASSVLGRALDEQYS. The CDR3 DNA is TGTGCCAGCAGTGTGCTCGGGAGGGCCTTGGACGAGCAGTACTCC.

With regard to this clonotype: With a much larger clone just one base away, this may be a read error. The V and J genes are TRBV12-3 or TRBV12-4 and TRBJ1-1; D gene unclear. This CDR3 contains 14 residues. V lost 6 bases and J lost 3, with 14 bases in between. The CDR3 sequence is CASSIGPAHTEAFF. The CDR3 DNA reads as TGTGCCAGCAGCATAGGTCCCGCCCACACTGAAGCTTTCTTT.

This clonotype was observed many times. This sequence joins TRBV25-1 and TRBJ2-5; D perhaps matches TRBD2 (5 bases). Trimming pared 6 bases from V and 5 bases from J, leaving 22 bases between. This CDR3 has 16 amino acids. Per the germline V gene, CDR1 is MGHDK and CDR2 is SYGVNS. In DNA form, the CDR3 reads TGTGCCAGCAGCGTCTCATGGGGAGATGGGATCGAGACCCAGTACTTC. Its translation is CASSVSWGDGIETQYF.